This T cell receptor (beta chain) was recovered during a study of blood T cells in healthy people across ages (dated by TCRdb to between 2014 and 2017). In the study overall: In model experiments, template switching captured about one uniquely barcoded TCR beta cDNA molecule for every two T cells. Using deep sequencing normalized with unique cDNA molecular identifiers, the study measured how TCR beta repertoire diversity changes with age. Donors were grouped into four age groups: young (average roughly 17 years), middle-aged (roughly 37), aged (around 60) and long-lived (roughly 80). Using the same blood draw, the study looked at two additional independent replicas of 1 million unique cDNA reads for two donors, one aged 18 to 30 and the other aged 80 or older. To avoid experimental bias, donors of different ages were spread randomly across the sequencing lanes.

The library was obtained by 5' RACE. The instrument given in TCRdb is Illumina HiSeq 2500. A second PCR of roughly 7 to 12 cycles was run with a J-beta primer mix and a sample-barcoded 5' primer. A template-switch 5' adaptor carrying 12 random nucleotides introduced a unique molecular identifier onto each TCR beta cDNA molecule. Each sample yielded at least 2.5 million CDR3-containing paired-end reads. The Mint cDNA synthesis kit, primed by a TRBC-specific oligonucleotide, was used to synthesize first-strand cDNA from all RNA. All cDNA was treated with uracil-DNA glycosylase and then went through a first 18-cycle PCR with the universal primers M1SS and BC2_uni_R. Regarding the original processing steps: For normalization, 1 million high-quality reads, each with a distinct molecular identifier, were randomly selected from each sample. Reads with shared molecular identifiers were discarded instead of being binned into consensus sequences. MiTCR, run with a Q25 quality threshold and the strictest error-elimination algorithm, handled CDR3 identification, clonotype clustering and error correction. A nonparametric unseen species model with Euler transformation was used to estimate lower-bound total TCR beta diversity. TCRdb took the public reads, trimmed them with fastp at Q25, ran MiXCR for clone calling and kept in-frame beta chains. Rows are unified per CDR3 protein, each entry keeping the most common DNA and genes. What appears here as the V and J calls and clone size reflects TCRdb's work, not the paper's. Recorded for this sample are some 1.5 million distinct CDR3 sequences; over 25% of them occurred a single time. Clones ranked in the top ten supply roughly 8% of the sample.

The CDR3 numbers 16 residues from cysteine through phenylalanine. The sequence is cut down to CDR3 DNA, 48 bases in frame from base 1. As encoded in the germline V gene, CDR1 is SQVTM while CDR2 is ANQGSEA. Here V drops 3 bases and J drops 6 bases, and the junction holds 10 bases not matched to any gene. The roughly 42 donors, aged roughly 6 to 95 years, were systemically healthy Caucasian individuals from Russia. About 9.8 milliliters of peripheral blood were drawn from each donor into EDTA-treated Vacutainer tubes. Ficoll-Paque density-gradient centrifugation was used to isolate PBMCs, with at least 6 million per sample. Trizol reagent was used to extract total RNA from the PBMCs, yielding at least 6 micrograms per sample. The percentages of naive CD45RAhigh/CD27high T cells were determined by flow cytometry on a PBMC aliquot from every donor. Broader findings and caveats from the paper: Since profiling was done on bulk unsorted PBMCs, naive and antigen-experienced compartments could not be conclusively compared. Compared with the aged group, the long-lived group had more naive CD4+ T cells, fewer expanded clones and increased TCR diversity, a pattern suggesting age selection. Because the CMV infection status of the donors was unknown, age-related changes in expanded clonotypes may potentially have been confounded. Estimates of total diversity based on one million sequenced T cells were regarded as lower bounds and as underestimates. There was a strong correlation between observed TCR beta diversity and the percentage of naive T cells measured by flow cytometry. Observed TCR beta diversity per million T cells fell roughly linearly with age, and a significant reduction was already apparent by age around 40.

This clonotype was counted only a few times. Its antigen remains undetermined. No base qualities exist here, and no much larger clone lies one base off it. The origin of this receptor is a woman younger than 45 in good health. The sample was blood. The chain uses TRBV29-1 and TRBJ2-1; TRBD2 lines up with 11 middle nucleotides. The DNA sequence is as follows: TGCAGCGTTGAGTCAGCCCTAGCGGGGGGCCGCAATGAGCAGTTCTTC. The translation is CSVESALAGGRNEQFF.